This TCR beta chain was sequenced for a study of Tregs in tolerant kidney transplant recipients. Overall study findings and caveats: The small number of patients limits these findings pending further validation. Tolerant patients' donor-specific Tregs expanded beyond overall Tregs, suggesting antigen-driven growth. No direct test of biological reproducibility was done here.

The CDR3 consists of 15 residues. Looked up from germline, CDR1 is LNHDA and CDR2 is SQIVND (reference sequence). Trimming pared 4 bases from V and 6 bases from J, leaving 16 bases between. To note about this clone: The antigen is undetermined. The CDR3 is cut off 3 residues early in the read; its end comes from the germline J gene. The sample holds other DNA sequences that translate to the same CDR3.

The method was immunoSEQ multiplex PCR; TCRdb's version includes in-frame clones alone and lacks a portion of them. The sample table includes fewer than 40,000 clones. The TCR originated in a human donor who received a combined kidney and bone marrow transplant. The V gene is TRBV19, the J gene TRBJ1-5; a possible D gene is TRBD1 (5 bases). The sample consisted of CD8+ T cells from blood, taken before the transplant. CDR3 residues: CASSTGSVRCQPQHF. CDR3 DNA (partial): TGTGCCAGTAGTACAGGGTCGGTTAGGTGTCAGCCC.